This TCR beta chain stems from a study of control samples from healthy donors and cancer patients. The data were produced by immunoSEQ multiplex PCR, yet TCRdb's version contains in-frame clones alone and is incomplete. This sample has 70,000 to 95,000 clones, with roughly 93% found just once. This CDR3 contains 19 residues. Trimming left V 0 bases short and J 1 base short, with 19 bases between. Germline CDR1 LNHNV, CDR2 YYDKDF (reference sequence). V gene TRBV15 combines with J gene TRBJ1-3; D perhaps matches TRBD1 (6 bases). This clonotype was obtained from a middle-aged woman with lung cancer. Sequencing was carried out using PBMCs. CDR3: CATSRDLGRTDLSGNTIYF. CDR3 DNA sequence: TGTGCCACCAGCAGAGATCTCGGCCGGACAGACCTGTCTGGAAACACCATATATTTT. The full variable domain, with the rest looked up from reference TRBV15 and TRBJ1-3, is DAMVIQNPRYQVTQFGKPVTLSCSQTLNHNVMYWYQQKSSQAPKLLFHYYDKDFNNEADTPDNFQSRRPNTSFCFLDIRSPGLGDTAMYLCATSRDLGRTDLSGNTIYFGEGSWLTVV.